The next 19 T cell receptor beta chains were all read from a single sample in a study of human T cells and chemical hapten exposure. RNA extraction used unfractionated whole blood as the source of total RNA. TCRdb called the 5' RACE reads again in MiXCR, with one record for every CDR3 protein. The sample has around 80,000 distinct CDR3 sequences, more than 15% seen once. These receptors came from a female donor in good health.

The V call is TRBV20-1, the J call TRBJ2-3; D is unclear. V was trimmed by 4 bases and J by 3 bases, leaving 5 bases between them. This CDR3 is 11 amino acids long. The V gene's germline CDR1 is DFQATT and CDR2 SNEGSKA (reference sequence). Here the CDR3 DNA reads TGCAGTGCTATAAAAACAGATACGCAGTATTTT. Residues: CSAIKTDTQYF.

V usage is TRBV27 and J usage is TRBJ2-7; D is perhaps TRBD2 (5 bases). Trimming stripped 5 bases from V and 0 bases from J, with 17 bases between. CDR1 and CDR2 from the germline V gene are MNHEY and SMNVEV (reference sequence). CDR3 length equals 16 residues. The CDR3 DNA reads as TGTGCCAGCAGTCCGCTGGCTGGCGGGTACTCCTACGAGCAGTACTTC. Amino acids: CASSPLAGGYSYEQYF.

CDR3 nucleotide sequence: TGTGCCAGCAGCCTTTACAAATACGAGCAGTACTTC. This sequence encodes CASSLYKYEQYF. J is TRBJ2-7 and V is TRBV3-1, with D unresolved. Trimming took 4 bases from V and 4 from J, leaving 8 bases between them. The CDR3 is 12 amino acids. Germline values: CDR1 LGHDT, CDR2 YNNKEL (reference sequence).

This clonotype has more than one count but fewer than ten. The rearrangement uses TRBV12-3 or TRBV12-4 and TRBJ1-1; a weak D match, TRBD1 (6 bases). The V and J ends lost 9 bases and 4 bases respectively, with 15 bases between them. CDR3 length: 13 residues. CDR3 amino acids: CARTGTSGTEAFF. CDR3 nucleotides: TGTGCCAGAACCGGGACATCGGGCACTGAAGCTTTCTTT.

This sequence joins TRBV30 and TRBJ1-1; unclear D gene. Germline V lookup: CDR1 GTSNPN, CDR2 SVGIG (reference sequence). The CDR3 covers 15 residues. Between the trimmed V and J ends, which lost 1 base and 2 bases, there was a span of 14 bases. The chain's CDR3 is CAWSGDKGENTEAFF. The CDR3 nucleotides are TGTGCCTGGAGTGGAGACAAGGGTGAAAACACTGAAGCTTTCTTT.

This chain links TRBV5-1 with TRBJ2-1; 9 bases map to TRBD1. The germline gives CDR1 SGHRS, CDR2 YFSETQ. V lost 3 bases to trimming and J lost 2 bases; unmatched junction nucleotides: 3. This CDR3 region has 15 residues. The CDR3 nucleotides read TGCGCCAGCAGCTGGACAGGGGAAACCTACAATGAGCAGTTCTTC. Protein: CASSWTGETYNEQFF. The complete variable domain, with remaining parts taken from reference TRBV5-1 and TRBJ2-1, reads KAGVTQTPRYLIKTRGQQVTLSCSPISGHRSVSWYQQTPGQGLQFLFEYFSETQRNKGNFPGRFSGRQFSNSRSEMNVSTLELGDSALYLCASSWTGETYNEQFFGPGTRLTVL.

This chain connects TRBV5-1 to TRBJ2-2, with D unresolved. The CDR3 totals 14 residues. The germline V gene encodes CDR1 SGHRS and CDR2 YFSETQ. Trimming removed 7 bases at V and 1 base at J, with 11 bases between. The CDR3 loop is CASFAVKNTGELFF. The CDR3 DNA reads as TGCGCCAGCTTCGCAGTGAAGAACACCGGGGAGCTGTTTTTT.

The rearrangement joins TRBV7-2 to TRBJ1-2; 8 bases line up with TRBD1. The V gene end was trimmed by 5 bases and the J gene end by 1 base; junction bases not matched to a gene: 9. CDR1 is SGHTA, CDR2 FQGNSA, per germline. The CDR3 extends over 16 amino acids. CDR3 amino acids: CASSRITGGDNYGYTF. CDR3 in DNA: TGTGCCAGCAGCCGTATCACAGGGGGGGATAACTATGGCTACACCTTC.

V usage is TRBV11-2 and J usage is TRBJ2-7; 8 bases line up with TRBD2. V trimming: 2 bases; J trimming: 2 bases; junction bases outside the gene matches: 8. The CDR3 consists of 16 residues. The germline gives CDR1 SGHAT, CDR2 FQNNGV. The chain's CDR3 is CASSLKLLAAPYEQYF. CDR3 in DNA: TGTGCCAGCAGCTTAAAACTACTAGCGGCGCCCTACGAGCAGTACTTC.

The sample holds many counts of this clonotype. The genes are TRBV6-1 and TRBJ2-7; 7 bases agree with TRBD1. From germline, CDR1 is MNHNS and CDR2 SASEGT. The V and J ends lost 4 bases and 3 bases, in that order; junction bases with no gene match: 9. CDR3 size: 15 residues. This chain's CDR3 is CASSARQGFLYEQYF. The CDR3 DNA reads as TGTGCCAGCAGTGCCAGACAGGGTTTTCTCTACGAGCAGTACTTC.

This chain connects TRBV29-1 to TRBJ2-5; D may match TRBD1 or TRBD2 (5 bases each). Trimming stripped 7 bases from V and 4 bases from J, with 16 bases between. CDR3 length equals 13 residues. CDR1 is SQVTM and CDR2 is ANQGSEA in the germline V gene. CDR3 in DNA: TGCAGCGCCCCGTTGGGGACCGGAGAGACCCAGTACTTC. Translation gives CSAPLGTGETQYF.

This clonotype was picked up many times. V gene TRBV6-5 combines with J gene TRBJ2-7; 9 positions match TRBD1. Germline V gene sequence: CDR1 MNHEY, CDR2 SVGAGI. The CDR3 loop spans 14 amino acids. Unmatched junction bases numbered 10, after V lost 6 bases and J lost 7 bases. CDR3 residues: CASRPRDRVGEQYF. The DNA for the CDR3 is TGTGCCAGCAGACCTAGGGACAGGGTGGGAGAGCAGTACTTC.

This clonotype was counted between two and nine times. The gene calls are TRBV6-2 or TRBV6-3 and TRBJ1-6; no firm D call. V was cut by 6 bases and J by 9 bases, with 18 bases left in between. Germline V CDR1 and CDR2: MNHEY, SVGEGT. CDR3 length: 15 amino acids. The chain's CDR3 is CASSPGWQMGSPLHF. The CDR3 nucleotides are TGTGCCAGCAGCCCCGGGTGGCAAATGGGTTCACCCCTCCACTTT.

The chain uses TRBV12-3 or TRBV12-4 and TRBJ2-5; tentatively, D is TRBD1 (6 bases). This CDR3 has 18 residues. Trimming removed 3 bases from V and 5 bases from J, with 25 bases in between. The chain's CDR3 is CASSFFPLTGQESETQYF. CDR3 in DNA: TGTGCCAGCAGTTTTTTCCCCCTCACAGGGCAAGAATCGGAGACCCAGTACTTC.

This clonotype was detected many times. V and J are TRBV29-1 and TRBJ1-2; D not resolved. From germline, CDR1 is SQVTM and CDR2 ANQGSEA. The CDR3 loop spans 12 amino acids. V was pared by 4 bases and J by 9 bases, with 15 bases between. The CDR3 nucleotides are TGCAGCGTTGCAGCTACAGAGTCGCGCTACACCTTC. Protein: CSVAATESRYTF.

In DNA, the CDR3 is TGTGCCATCAGTAGGCAGGAGGACTACGAGCAGTACTTC. This gives the protein CAISRQEDYEQYF. This chain uses TRBV10-3 with TRBJ2-7; D is possibly TRBD2 (5 bases). With 5 bases removed from V and 3 bases from J, the gap between germline ends came to 11 bases. Germline values: CDR1 ENHRY, CDR2 SYGVKD. The CDR3 is 13 residues long.

This clonotype was observed a few times. The chain combines TRBV29-1 with TRBJ1-1; TRBD1 aligns across 8 bases. V lost 8 bases, J lost 4 bases, and 6 bases stayed unmatched. Germline CDR1 and CDR2: SQVTM and ANQGSEA. This CDR3 has 12 residues. The CDR3 region is CSTGTGRTEAFF. The CDR3 nucleotides read TGCAGCACCGGGACAGGTCGCACTGAAGCTTTCTTT.

The chain links TRBV19 to TRBJ2-6; D is perhaps TRBD1 (6 bases). The germline V and J ends were trimmed by 3 bases and 0 bases, with 9 bases remaining between them. CDR3 length equals 16 residues. Per germline, CDR1 LNHDA and CDR2 SQIVND (reference sequence). The CDR3 protein is CASSMEGGSGANVLTF. The CDR3 nucleotides read TGTGCCAGTAGTATGGAAGGGGGCTCTGGGGCCAACGTCCTGACTTTC.

The chain is built from TRBV10-3 and TRBJ1-5; D remains ambiguous. This CDR3 contains 13 residues. Trimming removed 5 bases from V and 10 bases from J, with 15 bases in between. Germline V gene lookup returns CDR1 ENHRY and CDR2 SYGVKD. CDR3 loop: CAISTDNIGPQHF. As DNA, the CDR3 is TGTGCCATCAGTACAGACAACATCGGCCCCCAGCATTTT.